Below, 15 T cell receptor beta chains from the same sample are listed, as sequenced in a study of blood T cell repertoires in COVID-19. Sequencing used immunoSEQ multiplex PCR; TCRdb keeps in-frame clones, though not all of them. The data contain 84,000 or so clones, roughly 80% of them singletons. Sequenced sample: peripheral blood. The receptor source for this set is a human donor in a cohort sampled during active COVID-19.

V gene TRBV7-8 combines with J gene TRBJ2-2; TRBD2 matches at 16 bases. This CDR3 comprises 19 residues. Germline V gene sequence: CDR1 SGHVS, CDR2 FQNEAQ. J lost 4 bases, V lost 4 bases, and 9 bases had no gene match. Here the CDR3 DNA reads TGTGCCAGCAGCTCATTGGGACTAGCGGGGGGGCCGATCACCGGGGAGCTGTTTTTT. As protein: CASSSLGLAGGPITGELFF. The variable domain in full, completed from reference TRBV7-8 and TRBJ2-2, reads GAGVSQSPRYKVAKRGQDVALRCDPISGHVSLFWYQQALGQGPEFLTYFQNEAQLDKSGLPSDRFFAERPEGSVSTLKIQRTQQEDSAVYLCASSSLGLAGGPITGELFFGEGSRLTVL.

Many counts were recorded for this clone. CDR3 protein: CATSVPSRTDTQYF. CDR3 coding DNA: TGCGCCACTTCCGTCCCCTCTCGCACAGATACGCAGTATTTT. The rearrangement joins TRBV10-2 to TRBJ2-3; D is unresolved. CDR3 length equals 14 residues. Germline-derived CDR1 and CDR2 are WSHSY and SAAADI. The V end was cut by 10 bases, the J end by 1 base, with 15 bases between.

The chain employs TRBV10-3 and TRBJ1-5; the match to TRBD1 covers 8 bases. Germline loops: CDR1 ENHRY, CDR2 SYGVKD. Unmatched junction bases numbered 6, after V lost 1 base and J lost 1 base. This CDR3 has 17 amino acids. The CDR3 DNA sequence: TGTGCCATCAGTGAGTTTAGGACAGGGACAAGCAATCAGCCCCAGCATTTT. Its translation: CAISEFRTGTSNQPQHF.

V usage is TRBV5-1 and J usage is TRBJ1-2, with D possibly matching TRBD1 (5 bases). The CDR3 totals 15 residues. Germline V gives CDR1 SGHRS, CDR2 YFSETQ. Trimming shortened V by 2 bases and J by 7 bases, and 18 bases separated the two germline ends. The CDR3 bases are TGCGCCAGCAGCTTAGACGGCAGGGAGGTGCGTGGCTACACCTTC. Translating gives CASSLDGREVRGYTF.

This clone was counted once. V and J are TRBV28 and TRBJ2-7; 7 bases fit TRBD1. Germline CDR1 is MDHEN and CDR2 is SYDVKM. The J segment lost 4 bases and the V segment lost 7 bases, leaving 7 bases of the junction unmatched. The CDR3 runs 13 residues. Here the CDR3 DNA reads TGTGCCAGCATTGCGACAGGGCGATACGAGCAGTACTTC. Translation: CASIATGRYEQYF.

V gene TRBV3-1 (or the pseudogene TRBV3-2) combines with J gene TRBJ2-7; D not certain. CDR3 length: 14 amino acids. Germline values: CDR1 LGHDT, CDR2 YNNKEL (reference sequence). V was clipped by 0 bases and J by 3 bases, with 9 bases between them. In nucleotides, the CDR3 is TGTGCCAGCAGCCAAGACGGCAGGATCTACGAGCAGTACTTC. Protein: CASSQDGRIYEQYF.

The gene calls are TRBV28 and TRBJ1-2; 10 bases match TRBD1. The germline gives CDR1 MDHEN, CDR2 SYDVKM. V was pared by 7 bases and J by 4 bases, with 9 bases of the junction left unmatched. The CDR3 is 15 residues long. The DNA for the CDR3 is TGTGCCAGCAACCGACCGGGACAGGGGATCTATGGCTACACCTTC. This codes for CASNRPGQGIYGYTF.

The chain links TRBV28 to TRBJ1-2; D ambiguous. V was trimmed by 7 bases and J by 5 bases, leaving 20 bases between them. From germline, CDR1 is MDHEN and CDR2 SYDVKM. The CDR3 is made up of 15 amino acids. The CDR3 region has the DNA TGTGCCAGCACCCTCGGGAGGCGGCATGGATATGGCTACACCTTC. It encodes CASTLGRRHGYGYTF.

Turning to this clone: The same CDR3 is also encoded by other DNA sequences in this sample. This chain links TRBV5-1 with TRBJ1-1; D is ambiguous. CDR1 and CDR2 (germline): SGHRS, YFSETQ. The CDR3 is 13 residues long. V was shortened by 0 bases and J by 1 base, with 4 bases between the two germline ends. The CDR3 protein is CASSLGGNTEAFF. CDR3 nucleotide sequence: TGCGCCAGCAGCTTGGGCGGGAACACTGAAGCTTTCTTT.

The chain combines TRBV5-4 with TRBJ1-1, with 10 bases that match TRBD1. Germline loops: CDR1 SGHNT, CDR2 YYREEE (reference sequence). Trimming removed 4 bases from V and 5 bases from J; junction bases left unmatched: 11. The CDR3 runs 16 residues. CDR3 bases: TGTGCCAGCAGCCCAGGGACAGGGGCCATTAAGACTGAAGCTTTCTTT. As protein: CASSPGTGAIKTEAFF.

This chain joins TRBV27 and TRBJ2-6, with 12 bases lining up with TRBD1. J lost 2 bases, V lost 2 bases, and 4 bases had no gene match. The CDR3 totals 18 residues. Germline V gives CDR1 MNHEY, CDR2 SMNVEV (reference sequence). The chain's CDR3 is CASSLRGQGAAGANVLTF. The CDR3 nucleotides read TGTGCCAGCAGTTTACGGGGACAGGGGGCCGCTGGGGCCAACGTCCTGACTTTC.

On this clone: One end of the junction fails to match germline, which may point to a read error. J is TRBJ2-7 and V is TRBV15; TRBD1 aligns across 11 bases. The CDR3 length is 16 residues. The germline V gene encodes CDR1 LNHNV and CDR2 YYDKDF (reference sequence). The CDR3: CATSRDSGTGGRVENF. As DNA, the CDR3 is TGTGCCACCAGCAGAGATAGTGGGACAGGGGGACGAGTGGAGAACTTC.

The CDR3 protein is CASSLERGRGRADTQYF. In nucleotides, the CDR3 is TGTGCCAGCAGCTTAGAACGCGGCAGGGGGCGAGCAGATACGCAGTATTTT. This rearrangement joins TRBV11-2 to TRBJ2-3; the match to TRBD1 covers 8 bases. This CDR3 has 17 residues. Germline V gene data show CDR1 as SGHAT and CDR2 as FQNNGV. V gave up 0 bases and J gave up 4 bases; unmatched junction bases: 9.

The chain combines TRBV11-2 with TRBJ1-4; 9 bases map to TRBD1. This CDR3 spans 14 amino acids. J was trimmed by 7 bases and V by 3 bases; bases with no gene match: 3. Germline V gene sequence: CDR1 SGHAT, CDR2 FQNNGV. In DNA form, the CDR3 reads TGTGCCAGCAGCTTGACAGGGGGAGGTGAAAAACTGTTTTTT. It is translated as CASSLTGGGEKLFF.

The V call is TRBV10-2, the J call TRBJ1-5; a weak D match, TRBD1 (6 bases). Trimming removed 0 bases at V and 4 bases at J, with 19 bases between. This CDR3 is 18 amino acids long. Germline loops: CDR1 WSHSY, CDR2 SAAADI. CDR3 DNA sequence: TGCGCCAGCAGTGAGTCGGTGTCAGGGAGAGGGGGAAATCAGCCCCAGCATTTT. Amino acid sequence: CASSESVSGRGGNQPQHF.